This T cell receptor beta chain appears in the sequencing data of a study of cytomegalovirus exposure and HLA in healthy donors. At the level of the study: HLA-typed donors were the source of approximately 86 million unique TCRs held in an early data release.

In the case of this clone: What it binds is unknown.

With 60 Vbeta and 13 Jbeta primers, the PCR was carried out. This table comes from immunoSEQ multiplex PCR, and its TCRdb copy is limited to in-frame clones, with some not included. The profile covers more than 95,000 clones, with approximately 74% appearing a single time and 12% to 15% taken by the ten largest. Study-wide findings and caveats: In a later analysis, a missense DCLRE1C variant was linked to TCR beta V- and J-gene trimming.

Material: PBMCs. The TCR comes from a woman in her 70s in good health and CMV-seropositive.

The CDR3 DNA reads as TGCGCCAGCAGCCCCGGACAGCCCCGGGACACCATATATTTT. As protein: CASSPGQPRDTIYF. The rearrangement uses TRBV5-1 and TRBJ1-3, with D possibly being TRBD1 (6 bases). The V end was cut by 4 bases, the J end by 8 bases, with 16 bases between. Looked up from germline, CDR1 is SGHRS and CDR2 is YFSETQ. The CDR3 has 14 residues.